The 10 T cell receptor beta chains reported below all come from one sample, sequenced in a study of blood T cell repertoires in COVID-19. Clones were read by immunoSEQ multiplex PCR, and TCRdb kept only the in-frame ones, dropping some. This table holds around 280,000 clones, approximately 83% found once. Input material: peripheral blood. The receptor source for this set is a young woman who had recovered from COVID-19.

The rearrangement uses TRBV6-1 and TRBJ2-5, with 7 bases fitting TRBD2. The CDR3 loop spans 13 amino acids. The germline gives CDR1 MNHNS, CDR2 SASEGT. The V gene end was trimmed by 2 bases and the J gene end by 5 bases; junction bases not matched to a gene: 2. CDR3 coding DNA: TGTGCCAGCAGTGAACGGGGGGTGGAGACCCAGTACTTC. Translation: CASSERGVETQYF.

V and J are TRBV6-5 and TRBJ1-2; 7 bases align to TRBD1. Germline CDR1 MNHEY, CDR2 SVGAGI. The CDR3 sequence is 13 residues long. V lost 6 bases and J lost 7; bases outside the gene matches: 8. CDR3 in amino acids: CASRRQGSSGYTF. Here the CDR3 DNA reads TGTGCCAGCAGGAGACAGGGATCGAGTGGCTACACCTTC.

V usage is TRBV19 and J usage is TRBJ2-4; D is possibly TRBD1 (6 bases). The germline CDR1 and CDR2 sequences are LNHDA and SQIVND (reference sequence). V dropped 5 bases and J dropped 4 bases, with 12 bases sitting between them. CDR3 length: 14 residues. The CDR3 DNA sequence: TGTGCCAGTAGTCCTACGGACAGAAAAAACATTCAGTACTTC. Protein sequence: CASSPTDRKNIQYF.

Here the CDR3 reads CVDYRVYEQYF. The CDR3 region has the DNA TGTGTCGACTACAGGGTCTACGAGCAGTACTTC. The J gene is TRBJ2-7, the V gene TRBV25-1; a possible D gene is TRBD1 (6 bases). Germline V gene sequence: CDR1 MGHDK, CDR2 SYGVNS. This CDR3 has 11 amino acids.

V is TRBV4-2 and J is TRBJ2-1, with TRBD2 identical over 14 bases. V was pared by 2 bases and J by 6 bases, with 3 bases of the junction left unmatched. CDR3 length: 16 residues. Germline V gene lookup returns CDR1 LGHNA and CDR2 YNFKEQ. The CDR3 loop reads CASSQTTSGGGNEQFF. CDR3 coding DNA: TGTGCCAGCAGCCAAACGACTAGCGGGGGGGGCAATGAGCAGTTCTTC.

This chain links TRBV13 with TRBJ2-2; 7 bases line up with TRBD1. The CDR3 totals 15 residues. Germline V gives CDR1 PRHDT, CDR2 FYEKMQ (reference sequence). V was pared by 0 bases and J by 4 bases, with 2 bases of the junction left unmatched. The CDR3 DNA sequence: TGTGCCAGCAGCTTAGGGACAGGGTTCACCGGGGAGCTGTTTTTT. Translating gives CASSLGTGFTGELFF.

This clone has just a few counts. The chain combines TRBV5-1 with TRBJ1-4; possibly TRBD1 for D (6 bases). This CDR3 is 16 amino acids long. CDR1 SGHRS and CDR2 YFSETQ come from the germline V gene. V was clipped by 0 bases and J by 9 bases, with 18 bases between them. In nucleotides, the CDR3 is TGCGCCAGCAGCTTGGCCGCGGGGGACATGAGGAAAAAACTGTTTTTT. Translated: CASSLAAGDMRKKLFF. Drawing the rest from reference TRBV5-1 and TRBJ1-4, the complete variable domain is KAGVTQTPRYLIKTRGQQVTLSCSPISGHRSVSWYQQTPGQGLQFLFEYFSETQRNKGNFPGRFSGRQFSNSRSEMNVSTLELGDSALYLCASSLAAGDMRKKLFFGSGTQLSVL.

This chain connects TRBV28 to TRBJ2-7; tentatively, D is TRBD2 (6 bases). This CDR3 has 15 residues. CDR1 and CDR2 from the germline V gene are MDHEN and SYDVKM. The V and J ends lost 7 bases and 0 bases respectively, with 16 bases between them. The CDR3 spells CASTPGGTVSYEQYF. DNA of the CDR3: TGTGCCAGCACCCCTGGGGGGACGGTCTCCTACGAGCAGTACTTC. Complete variable domain (other parts from reference TRBV28 and TRBJ2-7): DVKVTQSSRYLVKRTGEKVFLECVQDMDHENMFWYRQDPGLGLRLIYFSYDVKMKEKGDIPEGYSVSREKKERFSLILESASTNQTSMYLCASTPGGTVSYEQYFGPGTRLTVT.

CDR3: CASSSFGGEYGYTF. The CDR3 nucleotides read TGCGCCAGCAGCTCCTTCGGGGGGGAATACGGCTACACCTTC. The chain uses TRBV5-1 and TRBJ1-2; D is perhaps TRBD1 (5 bases). Germline loops: CDR1 SGHRS, CDR2 YFSETQ. The V and J ends lost 3 bases and 8 bases respectively, with 17 bases between them. The CDR3 runs 14 residues.

The rearrangement uses TRBV19 and TRBJ1-2; weak D call: TRBD1 (6 bases). The V and J ends lost 1 base and 8 bases respectively, with 14 bases between them. The CDR3 is 14 amino acids. Germline CDR1 and CDR2: LNHDA and SQIVND (reference sequence). CDR3 nucleotides: TGTGCCAGTAGTATAGGGACAGATCTGCCCGGCTACACCTTC. Translation gives CASSIGTDLPGYTF.